This T cell receptor (beta chain) was observed in a study of STAT5B mutations in CD4+ large granular lymphocyte leukemia. Clones were read by immunoSEQ multiplex PCR, and TCRdb kept only the in-frame ones, dropping some. Here the sample spans 20,000 to 25,000 clones, approximately 75% being singletons. Trimming shortened V by 2 bases and J by 4 bases, and 7 bases separated the two germline ends. The CDR3 has 12 residues. In germline, CDR1 is SGHTS, CDR2 YDEGEE. Sequenced input: CD4+ T cells from blood buffy coats. The V and J genes are TRBV5-8 and TRBJ2-7, with D unclear. The sequence derives from a human donor in good health. CDR3 nucleotides: TGTGCCAGCAGCTTCGCGGTTTACGAGCAGTACTTC. Translation: CASSFAVYEQYF.